This TCR beta chain is from a study of blood T cell repertoires in COVID-19. Germline-derived CDR1 and CDR2 are SGHAT and FQNNGV. V trimming: 5 bases; J trimming: 0 bases; junction bases outside the gene matches: 4. The CDR3 runs to 17 residues. Repertoires were generated with immunoSEQ multiplex PCR, while TCRdb's copy carries only in-frame clones and drops some. This sample yields a few hundred thousand clones, of which approximately 80% are seen a single time; approximately 5% belongs to the top ten. The receptor was isolated from an older woman who had recovered from COVID-19. Sequencing input: peripheral blood. This sequence joins TRBV11-2 and TRBJ1-6; 10 bases match TRBD1. The CDR3 region is CASSTGQGSSYNSPLHF. The CDR3 DNA reads TGTGCCAGCAGCACGGGACAGGGGAGCTCCTATAATTCACCCCTCCACTTT.